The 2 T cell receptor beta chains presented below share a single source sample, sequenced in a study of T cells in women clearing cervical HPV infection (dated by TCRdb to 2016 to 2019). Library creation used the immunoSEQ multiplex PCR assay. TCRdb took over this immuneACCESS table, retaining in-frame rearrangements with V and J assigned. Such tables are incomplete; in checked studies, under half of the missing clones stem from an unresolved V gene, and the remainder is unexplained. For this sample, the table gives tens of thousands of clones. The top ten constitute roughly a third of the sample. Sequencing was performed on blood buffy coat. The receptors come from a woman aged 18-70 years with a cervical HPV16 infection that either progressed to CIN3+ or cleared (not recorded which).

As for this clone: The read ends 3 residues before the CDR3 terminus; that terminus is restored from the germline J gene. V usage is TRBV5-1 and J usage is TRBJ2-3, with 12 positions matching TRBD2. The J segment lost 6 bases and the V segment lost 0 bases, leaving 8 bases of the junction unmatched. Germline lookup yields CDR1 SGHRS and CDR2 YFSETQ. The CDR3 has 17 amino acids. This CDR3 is CASSLGPLAGGSDTQYF. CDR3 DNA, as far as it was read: TGCGCCAGCAGCTTGGGCCCACTAGCGGGGGGATCGGATACG.

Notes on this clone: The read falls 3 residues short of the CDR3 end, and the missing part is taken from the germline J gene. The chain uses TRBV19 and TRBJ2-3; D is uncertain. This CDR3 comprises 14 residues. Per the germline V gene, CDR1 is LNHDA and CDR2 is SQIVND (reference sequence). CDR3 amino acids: CASSIVADNQPQYF. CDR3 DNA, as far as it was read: TGTGCCAGTAGTATAGTGGCAGACAATCAGCCG. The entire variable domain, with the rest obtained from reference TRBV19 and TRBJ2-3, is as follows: DGGITQSPKYLFRKEGQNVTLSCEQNLNHDAMYWYRQDPGQGLRLIYYSQIVNDFQKGDIAEGYSVSREKKESFPLTVTSAQKNPTAFYLCASSIVADNQPQYFGPGTRLTVL.